Presented here are 22 T cell receptor beta chains from one specimen sequenced in a study of T cell changes during pregnancy in multiple sclerosis. The table came from immunoSEQ multiplex PCR; TCRdb's copy has only in-frame clones and leaves some out. This sample yields just under 65,000 clones, of which roughly 91% are seen a single time; approximately 1.4% belongs to the top ten. The sequenced sample was peripheral blood, obtained after pregnancy. Receptor source: a female donor in good health, enrolled as a control in a pregnancy study.

This chain joins TRBV7-6 and TRBJ1-6; D possibly corresponds to TRBD1 (5 bases). V shed 4 bases and J shed 7 bases, with 14 bases lying between them. The germline V gene encodes CDR1 SGHVS and CDR2 FNYEAQ. The length of the CDR3 is 15 residues. CDR3 nucleotide sequence: TGTGCCAGCAGCTCATACGGACACCGAAATTCACCCCTCCACTTT. Its protein product is CASSSYGHRNSPLHF.

The CDR3 coding sequence is TGTGCCAGCAGCGAACAACCGGGACAGGGAAACTACGAGCAGTACTTC. Translation gives CASSEQPGQGNYEQYF. This sequence joins TRBV9 and TRBJ2-7; 9 nucleotides align to TRBD1. Trimming took 3 bases from V and 3 from J; bases not matched to a gene: 10. The CDR3 sequence is 16 residues long. Germline lookup yields CDR1 SGDLS and CDR2 YYNGEE.

The J gene is TRBJ1-2, the V gene TRBV18; a possible D gene is TRBD1 (5 bases). The CDR3 has 16 residues. Trimming took 5 bases from V and 5 from J, leaving 21 bases between them. Germline V gene data show CDR1 as KGHSH and CDR2 as LQKENI. The CDR3 is CASSARGVDSDYGYTF. CDR3 nucleotides: TGTGCCAGCTCAGCCCGGGGGGTAGACTCCGATTATGGCTACACCTTC. Together with reference TRBV18 and TRBJ1-2, the CDR3 gives the full variable domain: NAGVMQNPRHLVRRRGQEARLRCSPMKGHSHVYWYRQLPEEGLKFMVYLQKENIIDESGMPKERFSAEFPKEGPSILRIQQVVRGDSAAYFCASSARGVDSDYGYTFGSGTRLTVV.

This clone has a single count. The chain carries TRBV5-5 and TRBJ1-5, with TRBD1 matching 8 bases. With V trimmed by 0 bases and J by 6 bases, 5 bases remained unmatched. The length of the CDR3 is 15 residues. CDR1 and CDR2 from the germline V gene are SGHKS and YYEKEE (reference sequence). DNA of the CDR3: TGTGCCAGCAGCTTGGCCTGGACAGGGCTTCAGCCCCAGCATTTT. It yields the protein CASSLAWTGLQPQHF. The full variable domain, completed using reference TRBV5-5 and TRBJ1-5, is DAGVTQSPTHLIKTRGQQVTLRCSPISGHKSVSWYQQVLGQGPQFIFQYYEKEERGRGNFPDRFSARQFPNYSSELNVNALLLGDSALYLCASSLAWTGLQPQHFGDGTRLSIL.

V gene TRBV30 combines with J gene TRBJ1-2; D ambiguous. The CDR3 spans 13 residues. The V gene lost 2 bases and the J gene lost 6 bases, with 13 bases spanning the gap. Germline CDR1 reads GTSNPN; CDR2 reads SVGIG (reference sequence). The CDR3 DNA reads TGTGCCTGGAGTCCGAATACGGGTCATGGCTACACCTTC. This translates into CAWSPNTGHGYTF.

The chain couples TRBV30 to TRBJ1-5, with D possibly being TRBD1 (6 bases). The CDR3 consists of 15 residues. Trimming removed 3 bases at V and 2 bases at J, with 14 bases between. Germline V CDR1 and CDR2: GTSNPN, SVGIG (reference sequence). This CDR3 is CAWSVPDRRNQPQHF. In DNA form, the CDR3 reads TGTGCCTGGAGCGTCCCCGACAGGCGCAATCAGCCCCAGCATTTT.

This clone was recorded only once. The chain is built from TRBV7-6 and TRBJ1-2; the match to TRBD1 covers 7 bases. This CDR3 spans 14 amino acids. Germline V gene sequence: CDR1 SGHVS, CDR2 FNYEAQ. Trimming at V came to 5 bases and at J to 4 bases, leaving 7 bases not matched to a gene. CDR3 coding DNA: TGTGCCAGCAGCCCGGAGACAGGGTTCTATGGCTACACCTTC. Protein product: CASSPETGFYGYTF.

DNA for the CDR3: TGTGCCAGCAGGCCCTTCGGGACAGAAAAGAATTCACCCCTCCACTTT. This gives the protein CASRPFGTEKNSPLHF. The gene calls are TRBV2 and TRBJ1-6; 7 positions match TRBD1. Germline V gene lookup returns CDR1 SNHLY and CDR2 FYNNEI. The CDR3 loop spans 16 amino acids. V shed 6 bases and J 7 bases; nucleotides not matched to a gene: 12.

This clone was counted between two and nine times. An end of the junction does not agree with germline; a read error may underlie this. The chain carries TRBV12-5 and TRBJ1-1, with D possibly matching TRBD1 (5 bases). CDR1 is LGHNT, CDR2 FRNRAP, per germline. The CDR3 totals 13 residues. The CDR3 DNA is TGTGCTAGTGGTTTGGTAATCGGAACAGGATCCAACTTT. Its protein is CASGLVIGTGSNF.

The rearrangement joins TRBV30 to TRBJ1-1; TRBD1 matches 10 bases. With 1 base clipped from V and 2 bases from J, the junction kept 16 bases outside the gene matches. Germline CDR1 is GTSNPN and CDR2 is SVGIG (reference sequence). This CDR3 has 19 amino acids. The chain's CDR3 is CAWSEGIGDRGQINTEAFF. The CDR3 region has the DNA TGTGCCTGGAGTGAGGGTATAGGGGACAGGGGCCAAATAAACACTGAAGCTTTCTTT.

The rearrangement uses TRBV29-1 and TRBJ2-1; D is undetermined. Germline V gives CDR1 SQVTM, CDR2 ANQGSEA. With 3 bases removed from V and 1 base from J, the gap between germline ends came to 4 bases. This CDR3 region has 12 residues. CDR3 loop: CSVDRSYNEQFF. Here the CDR3 DNA reads TGCAGCGTTGACAGGTCCTACAATGAGCAGTTCTTC.

V usage is TRBV29-1 and J usage is TRBJ2-1, with D perhaps matching TRBD1 (5 bases). CDR1 is SQVTM and CDR2 is ANQGSEA in the germline V gene. Between the trimmed V and J ends, which lost 4 bases and 6 bases, there was a span of 7 bases. This CDR3 spans 11 amino acids. CDR3 coding DNA: TGCAGCGTTGGTAGGGGCAATGAGCAGTTCTTC. It specifies CSVGRGNEQFF.

J is TRBJ1-2 and V is TRBV6-5; TRBD1 agrees at 7 bases. After removal of 6 bases from V and 0 bases from J, the junction contained 7 bases not matched to a gene. This CDR3 contains 15 residues. Germline CDR1 MNHEY, CDR2 SVGAGI. In nucleotides, the CDR3 is TGTGCCAGCAGAAGGGGGCGAACAACTAACTATGGCTACACCTTC. It encodes CASRRGRTTNYGYTF.

V usage is TRBV5-5 and J usage is TRBJ2-2; no reliable D call. CDR3 length equals 14 residues. Germline V gene sequence: CDR1 SGHKS, CDR2 YYEKEE (reference sequence). Trimming took off 3 bases at V and 3 bases at J, with 9 bases between the two ends. CDR3: CASSSRPDTGELFF. As DNA, the CDR3 is TGTGCCAGCAGCTCGAGGCCGGACACCGGGGAGCTGTTTTTT.

This sequence joins TRBV6-5 and TRBJ1-2; D is possibly TRBD1 (6 bases). V was cut by 6 bases and J by 5 bases, with 19 bases left in between. CDR3 length: 15 residues. Germline V lookup: CDR1 MNHEY, CDR2 SVGAGI. The CDR3 sequence: CASRTDRPRGYGYTF. The CDR3 nucleotides are TGTGCCAGCAGAACGGACAGACCGAGGGGGTATGGCTACACCTTC.

In this sample, this clone turned up once. J is TRBJ1-1 and V is TRBV25-1; D is perhaps TRBD1 (5 bases). The CDR3 runs 14 residues. CDR1 and CDR2 (germline): MGHDK, SYGVNS. The ends were cut back, 4 bases at V and 3 bases at J, with 12 bases in the middle. The CDR3 protein is CASSATSGYTEAFF. Here the CDR3 DNA reads TGTGCCAGCAGTGCCACCTCAGGGTACACTGAAGCTTTCTTT. Combining the CDR3 with reference TRBV25-1 and TRBJ1-1 gives the whole variable domain EADIYQTPRYLVIGTGKKITLECSQTMGHDKMYWYQQDPGMELHLIHYSYGVNSTEKGDLSSESTVSRIRTEHFPLTLESARPSHTSQYLCASSATSGYTEAFFGQGTRLTVV.

The chain employs TRBV25-1 and TRBJ1-4, with D possibly matching TRBD1 (5 bases). Looked up from germline, CDR1 is MGHDK and CDR2 is SYGVNS. CDR3 length equals 15 residues. V was shortened by 0 bases and J by 6 bases, with 11 bases between the two germline ends. The CDR3 DNA sequence: TGTGCCAGCAGTGAATACTCTGGGGGGGATGAAAAACTGTTTTTT. This sequence encodes CASSEYSGGDEKLFF.

The chain employs TRBV18 and TRBJ2-7, with D unresolved. Germline V gives CDR1 KGHSH, CDR2 LQKENI. V gave up 5 bases and J gave up 0 bases, with 8 bases separating them. The length of the CDR3 is 13 residues. Here the CDR3 reads CASSGQNSYEQYF. The DNA of the CDR3 is TGTGCCAGCTCAGGGCAGAACTCCTACGAGCAGTACTTC.

The chain has TRBV2 and TRBJ1-5, with D uncertain. V was shortened by 6 bases and J by 3 bases, with 12 bases between the two germline ends. CDR1 and CDR2 from the germline V gene are SNHLY and FYNNEI. This CDR3 is built from 14 residues. CDR3 nucleotides: TGTGCCAGCAGCAGAGGAGCTATCAATCAGCCCCAGCATTTT. This translates into CASSRGAINQPQHF.

This clone showed up just once. The chain uses TRBV11-3 and TRBJ2-2; 8 bases agree with TRBD2. V lost 5 bases and J lost 8; bases outside the gene matches: 13. The germline V gene encodes CDR1 SGHNT and CDR2 YENEEA. The CDR3 is 16 amino acids. The CDR3 DNA reads TGTGCCAGCAGCAGCGGGACTAGTGCCTTACAAGGGGAGCTGTTTTTT. Translation: CASSSGTSALQGELFF.

The chain links TRBV9 to TRBJ1-2; D ambiguous. The CDR3 spans 13 residues. Germline V gives CDR1 SGDLS, CDR2 YYNGEE. V lost 6 bases and J lost 3, with 12 bases in between. The CDR3, as DNA: TGTGCCAGCACCGCGGCGAATTACTATGGCTACACCTTC. This sequence encodes CASTAANYYGYTF. The complete variable domain, with remaining parts taken from reference TRBV9 and TRBJ1-2, reads DSGVTQTPKHLITATGQRVTLRCSPRSGDLSVYWYQQSLDQGLQFLIQYYNGEERAKGNILERFSAQQFPDLHSELNLSSLELGDSALYFCASTAANYYGYTFGSGTRLTVV.

On this clone: Other DNA sequences in this sample translate to the same CDR3. V is TRBV18 and J is TRBJ1-1; 8 bases are a match to TRBD1. CDR1 is KGHSH and CDR2 is LQKENI in the germline V gene. This CDR3 is built from 14 residues. J lost 1 base, V lost 2 bases, and 0 bases had no gene match. The CDR3 spells CASSPGQGNTEAFF. DNA for the CDR3: TGTGCCAGCTCACCAGGACAGGGGAACACTGAAGCTTTCTTT.